This T cell receptor beta chain comes out of a study of cytomegalovirus exposure and HLA in healthy donors. Study-wide results and limits: In an earlier analysis, most TCR beta V segments were productive about 87% or about 30% of the time. Later analysis indicated greater clonal expansion among HLA-associated TCR beta chains than among equally common other chains.

This clone was counted once. No antigen is known for it. Germline CDR1 reads SGHTA; CDR2 reads FQGNSA. V lost 0 bases and J 2 bases, leaving 12 bases between the germline ends. This CDR3 has 16 amino acids. PCR amplification relied on 60 Vbeta primers (plus 13 Jbeta primers). The data were produced by immunoSEQ multiplex PCR, yet TCRdb's version contains in-frame clones alone and is incomplete. The sample has 200,000 to 250,000 clones, more than 75% seen once. The TCR comes from a woman between 35 and 50 years old in good health and CMV-seronegative. This rearrangement joins TRBV7-2 to TRBJ2-3; D gene unclear. Sequenced: PBMCs. CDR3 amino acids: CASSLAQTPPTDTQYF. The CDR3 region has the DNA TGTGCCAGCAGCTTAGCGCAGACTCCTCCCACAGATACGCAGTATTTT.